The 14 T cell receptor beta chains presented below share a single source sample, sequenced in a study of shared clonotypes between healthy human individuals. The protocol was immunoSEQ multiplex PCR, while the TCRdb copy is restricted to in-frame clones and leaves out a portion. The sample holds some 2,100,000 clones, nearly 97% seen once. Specimen: naive CD4+ T cells sorted from blood. Subset specified: CD45RA+ positively selected. These receptors were obtained from a young man in good health.

V usage is TRBV27 and J usage is TRBJ2-2, with 7 bases that match TRBD1. The V gene end was trimmed by 3 bases and the J gene end by 6 bases; junction bases not matched to a gene: 13. The germline gives CDR1 MNHEY, CDR2 SMNVEV (reference sequence). The CDR3 consists of 17 residues. The CDR3 DNA follows: TGTGCCAGCAGTTTCGGTCCGGGACAGTCTTATTCCGGGGAGCTGTTTTTT. Its protein product is CASSFGPGQSYSGELFF.

The chain has TRBV4-1 and TRBJ2-1; 9 bases agree with TRBD2. With V trimmed by 4 bases and J by 8 bases, 12 bases remained unmatched. The CDR3 is 16 residues long. The germline V gene has CDR1 MGHRA and CDR2 YSYEKL. The CDR3 bases are TGCGCCAGCAGCCGCTCCCCCGGGACTAGCCATGATGAGCAGTTCTTC. Its translation is CASSRSPGTSHDEQFF.

The chain carries TRBV5-1 and TRBJ1-1, with D uncertain. Trimming shortened V by 4 bases and J by 8 bases, and 24 bases separated the two germline ends. The CDR3 spans 16 residues. Germline CDR1 and CDR2: SGHRS and YFSETQ. For the CDR3, the DNA is TGCGCCAGCAGCACGGCTGGCGGATGGGGATCTGGGGAAGCTTTCTTT. Protein: CASSTAGGWGSGEAFF.

The genes are TRBV14 and TRBJ2-1; 9 bases line up with TRBD1. J lost 9 bases, V lost 3 bases, and 0 bases had no gene match. Germline V gene data show CDR1 as SGHDN and CDR2 as FVKESK. The CDR3 contains 12 residues. The CDR3 reads CASSQDRGEQFF. For the CDR3, the DNA is TGTGCCAGCAGCCAGGACAGGGGTGAGCAGTTCTTC.

The genes are TRBV15 and TRBJ1-3, with no clear D. The germline V gene encodes CDR1 LNHNV and CDR2 YYDKDF (reference sequence). Trimming stripped 11 bases from V and 4 bases from J, with 9 bases between. The CDR3 extends over 11 amino acids. The CDR3 nucleotides are TGTGCCCTTGGGTCGGGAAACACCATATATTTT. Translated: CALGSGNTIYF.

V gene TRBV28 combines with J gene TRBJ2-4; D is possibly TRBD1 (6 bases). CDR3 length: 16 amino acids. In germline, CDR1 is MDHEN, CDR2 SYDVKM. V was cut by 5 bases and J by 1 base, with 15 bases left in between. CDR3 nucleotide sequence: TGTGCCAGCAGTCACACAGGGCTAGGTGCCAAAAACATTCAGTACTTC. This codes for CASSHTGLGAKNIQYF.

Regarding this clone: The sample has other DNA sequences that encode this CDR3 too. The V gene is TRBV7-2, the J gene TRBJ2-7; 7 positions match TRBD2. J lost 2 bases, V lost 5 bases, and 9 bases had no gene match. The CDR3 extends over 15 amino acids. CDR1 and CDR2 (germline): SGHTA, FQGNSA. The CDR3 bases are TGTGCCAGCAGCCTCGGGGTAGCGGGCCCCTACGAGCAGTACTTC. Protein: CASSLGVAGPYEQYF. The variable domain in full, completed from reference TRBV7-2 and TRBJ2-7, reads GAGVSQSPSNKVTEKGKDVELRCDPISGHTALYWYRQSLGQGLEFLIYFQGNSAPDKSGLPSDRFSAERTGGSVSTLTIQRTQQEDSAVYLCASSLGVAGPYEQYFGPGTRLTVT.

The V call is TRBV19, the J call TRBJ1-3; D is perhaps TRBD1 (6 bases). Between the trimmed V and J ends, which lost 5 bases and 6 bases, there was a span of 11 bases. Germline CDR1 LNHDA, CDR2 SQIVND (reference sequence). The CDR3 consists of 13 residues. CDR3: CASSWDISNTIYF. CDR3 DNA sequence: TGTGCCAGTAGTTGGGACATCTCAAACACCATATATTTT.

To note about this clone: The sample carries other DNA sequences with the same CDR3. The gene calls are TRBV6-5 and TRBJ1-2, with D unresolved. This CDR3 has 14 amino acids. The V end lost 0 bases, the J end lost 5 bases, and 10 bases lay between the germline ends. Per the germline V gene, CDR1 is MNHEY and CDR2 is SVGAGI. CDR3 in DNA: TGTGCCAGCAGTTACTCTAGCGGAGGGTATGGCTACACCTTC. Residues: CASSYSSGGYGYTF.

CDR3 in DNA: TGTGCCAGCAGTTCGACCTTCACAGATACGCAGTATTTT. Residues: CASSSTFTDTQYF. The chain links TRBV2 to TRBJ2-3, with D uncertain. The germline gives CDR1 SNHLY, CDR2 FYNNEI. Trimming removed 5 bases from V and 2 bases from J, with 8 bases in between. This CDR3 region has 13 residues.

The chain carries TRBV19 and TRBJ2-4, with 9 bases lining up with TRBD1. CDR1 and CDR2 (germline): LNHDA, SQIVND (reference sequence). This CDR3 is 17 amino acids long. Losses at the gene ends were 5 bases for V and 1 base for J; bases not matched to a gene: 9. The CDR3 bases are TGTGCCAGTAGTCCCGGGACAGGGCCTATTGCCAAAAACATTCAGTACTTC. It encodes CASSPGTGPIAKNIQYF.

This clone was seen once. The chain is built from TRBV9 and TRBJ2-1; tentatively, D is TRBD2 (5 bases). V lost 0 bases and J lost 10, with 8 bases in between. The CDR3 has 12 residues. CDR1 is SGDLS and CDR2 is YYNGEE in the germline V gene. The CDR3 loop is CASSVEGGEQFF. In DNA form, the CDR3 reads TGTGCCAGCAGCGTAGAGGGCGGGGAGCAGTTCTTC.

In the case of this clone: Other DNA sequences of this sample code for an identical CDR3. This chain joins TRBV7-6 and TRBJ1-1, with TRBD1 matching over 7 bases. Trimming removed 4 bases from V and 1 base from J; junction bases left unmatched: 3. Germline loops: CDR1 SGHVS, CDR2 FNYEAQ. The CDR3 has 14 residues. CDR3 in DNA: TGTGCCAGCAGCTCCGGGACAGCGAACACTGAAGCTTTCTTT. Its protein product is CASSSGTANTEAFF.

The chain carries TRBV28 and TRBJ1-5; the match to TRBD1 covers 9 bases. Germline V gene lookup returns CDR1 MDHEN and CDR2 SYDVKM. The length of the CDR3 is 14 residues. V shed 6 bases and J 3 bases; nucleotides not matched to a gene: 3. CDR3 DNA sequence: TGTGCCAGCAGCCGGGACAGGGACAATCAGCCCCAGCATTTT. It is translated as CASSRDRDNQPQHF. Combining the CDR3 with reference TRBV28 and TRBJ1-5 gives the whole variable domain DVKVTQSSRYLVKRTGEKVFLECVQDMDHENMFWYRQDPGLGLRLIYFSYDVKMKEKGDIPEGYSVSREKKERFSLILESASTNQTSMYLCASSRDRDNQPQHFGDGTRLSIL.